The 28 T cell receptor beta chains reported below all come from one sample, sequenced in a study of technical replicates of blood from a few donors. Sequenced by immunoSEQ multiplex PCR; TCRdb stores in-frame clones only, minus some. Among roughly 80,000 clones listed, over 75% were seen once. The sample taken for sequencing was T cells isolated from PBMCs. The receptor source for this set is a human donor in good health.

This rearrangement joins TRBV7-3 to TRBJ1-2; D remains unclear. The CDR3 runs to 13 residues. Germline-derived CDR1 and CDR2 are SGHTA and FQGTGA. V lost 5 bases to trimming and J lost 8 bases, with 15 bases between them. The CDR3 spells CASSAGSAYGYTF. The CDR3 nucleotides read TGTGCCAGCAGCGCCGGGTCGGCTTACGGCTACACCTTC.

The gene calls are TRBV10-1 and TRBJ1-4, with 9 bases identical to TRBD1. From germline, CDR1 is WNHNN and CDR2 SYGVQD (reference sequence). The V gene end was trimmed by 9 bases and the J gene end by 5 bases; junction bases not matched to a gene: 10. The CDR3 runs to 15 residues. CDR3 in amino acids: CARDINGTGNEKLFF. In DNA, the CDR3 is TGCGCCAGAGACATAAACGGGACAGGGAATGAAAAACTGTTTTTT.

This chain uses TRBV30 with TRBJ2-5, with 10 bases lining up with TRBD2. The length of the CDR3 is 14 residues. In germline, CDR1 is GTSNPN, CDR2 SVGIG (reference sequence). V gave up 2 bases and J gave up 3 bases; unmatched junction bases: 3. The CDR3 spells CAWSKLAGKETQYF. CDR3 nucleotide sequence: TGTGCCTGGAGTAAACTAGCGGGAAAAGAGACCCAGTACTTC.

The V gene is TRBV11-3, the J gene TRBJ2-1; a possible D gene is TRBD1 (5 bases). V was pared by 5 bases and J by 5 bases, with 16 bases between. The CDR3 spans 15 residues. Looked up from germline, CDR1 is SGHNT and CDR2 is YENEEA. The CDR3 bases are TGTGCCAGCAGCCCGATAGGGGAAGGGAACAATGAGCAGTTCTTC. Translated: CASSPIGEGNNEQFF.

The rearrangement joins TRBV28 to TRBJ2-7; D might be TRBD2 (5 bases). In germline, CDR1 is MDHEN, CDR2 SYDVKM. This CDR3 region has 14 residues. Trimming took 4 bases from V and 4 from J, leaving 14 bases between them. The CDR3 region has the DNA TGTGCCAGCAGTTCCCGGGGAAGCCGGTACGAGCAGTACTTC. Translation gives CASSSRGSRYEQYF.

The chain combines TRBV27 with TRBJ1-1, with 7 bases that match TRBD1. Germline CDR1 is MNHEY and CDR2 is SMNVEV (reference sequence). The CDR3 runs 14 residues. V lost 4 bases, J lost 3 bases, and 5 bases stayed unmatched. The CDR3 bases are TGTGCCAGCAGTTCTCAACAGGGGCACACTGAAGCTTTCTTT. As protein: CASSSQQGHTEAFF.

The chain has TRBV19 and TRBJ1-2; D is possibly TRBD1 (6 bases). Trimming left V 4 bases short and J 1 base short, with 13 bases between. Germline CDR1 LNHDA, CDR2 SQIVND (reference sequence). This CDR3 spans 15 amino acids. The CDR3 DNA sequence: TGTGCCAGTAGTACGACAGGAGATTTTAACTATGGCTACACCTTC. It specifies CASSTTGDFNYGYTF.

This chain uses TRBV6-5 with TRBJ2-7, with D uncertain. Trimming left V 5 bases short and J 3 bases short, with 14 bases between. Germline V lookup: CDR1 MNHEY, CDR2 SVGAGI. This CDR3 region has 14 residues. The CDR3 reads CASSKTPDYYEQYF. As DNA, the CDR3 is TGTGCCAGCAGTAAAACCCCAGATTACTACGAGCAGTACTTC.

V usage is TRBV5-6 and J usage is TRBJ2-1; D not resolved. Trimming took 4 bases from V and 5 from J, leaving 16 bases between them. CDR1 and CDR2 (germline): SGHDT, YYEEEE. The CDR3 length is 15 residues. CDR3 DNA: TGTGCCAGCAGCGAGAGTATGAGTCTGGACAATGAGCAGTTCTTC. This gives the protein CASSESMSLDNEQFF.

The CDR3 loop is CASSYGQGSGEQYF. In DNA, the CDR3 is TGTGCCAGCAGTTACGGACAGGGATCGGGGGAGCAGTACTTC. The chain has TRBV5-6 and TRBJ2-7, with TRBD1 matching over 8 bases. V lost 5 bases, J lost 7 bases, and 11 bases stayed unmatched. The CDR3 runs to 14 residues. Germline V lookup: CDR1 SGHDT, CDR2 YYEEEE.

This chain links TRBV30 with TRBJ2-1; D gene ambiguous. The V gene lost 6 bases and the J gene lost 7 bases, with 10 bases spanning the gap. Germline assignment: CDR1 GTSNPN and CDR2 SVGIG (reference sequence). This CDR3 is 11 amino acids long. The CDR3 sequence is CACTYPNEQFF. The DNA for the CDR3 is TGTGCCTGCACATACCCTAATGAGCAGTTCTTC.

V usage is TRBV27 and J usage is TRBJ2-1; D is perhaps TRBD2 (6 bases). This CDR3 region has 14 residues. The V gene's germline CDR1 is MNHEY and CDR2 SMNVEV (reference sequence). Trimming stripped 6 bases from V and 4 bases from J, with 13 bases between. CDR3 coding DNA: TGTGCCAGCAGGCTAGCAGGAGGGTACAATGAGCAGTTCTTC. Protein sequence: CASRLAGGYNEQFF.

The rearrangement joins TRBV2 to TRBJ1-2, with D possibly matching TRBD1 (5 bases). Trimming removed 4 bases from V and 3 bases from J, with 15 bases in between. There are 15 residues in the CDR3. Germline V gives CDR1 SNHLY, CDR2 FYNNEI. CDR3 nucleotides: TGTGCCAGCAGTGGGGTCAGGGCGGGGGACTATGGCTACACCTTC. Amino acid sequence: CASSGVRAGDYGYTF. The variable domain in full, completed from reference TRBV2 and TRBJ1-2, reads EPEVTQTPSHQVTQMGQEVILRCVPISNHLYFYWYRQILGQKVEFLVSFYNNEISEKSEIFDDQFSVERPDGSNFTLKIRSTKLEDSAMYFCASSGVRAGDYGYTFGSGTRLTVV.

The V call is TRBV28, the J call TRBJ2-7; TRBD1 matches at 10 bases. After removal of 4 bases from V and 5 bases from J, the junction contained 11 bases not matched to a gene. This CDR3 contains 16 residues. The germline gives CDR1 MDHEN, CDR2 SYDVKM. DNA for the CDR3: TGTGCCAGCAGTTCACATTTCCGGGACAGGGGACACGAGCAGTACTTC. Translated: CASSSHFRDRGHEQYF.

The chain uses TRBV11-3 and TRBJ2-1; D possibly corresponds to TRBD2 (6 bases). The CDR3 is made up of 16 amino acids. The V end was cut by 5 bases, the J end by 6 bases, with 20 bases between. Germline-derived CDR1 and CDR2 are SGHNT and YENEEA. The CDR3 bases are TGTGCCAGCAGCCTCCAGACTAGTGGGGCCGCCAATGAGCAGTTCTTC. This encodes CASSLQTSGAANEQFF.

J is TRBJ1-1 and V is TRBV7-2, with TRBD1 as a possible D gene (5 bases). The ends were cut back, 4 bases at V and 7 bases at J, with 13 bases in the middle. This CDR3 is built from 13 residues. The V gene's germline CDR1 is SGHTA and CDR2 FQGNSA. This CDR3 is CASSSPHRSEAFF. DNA of the CDR3: TGTGCCAGCAGCTCGCCTCACAGGAGTGAAGCTTTCTTT.

In DNA form, the CDR3 reads TGTGCCAGCAGGGTCAGGGGGCTAAGCAATCAGCCCCAGCATTTT. Protein product: CASRVRGLSNQPQHF. The V call is TRBV27, the J call TRBJ1-5; 8 bases fit TRBD1. Germline V gene lookup returns CDR1 MNHEY and CDR2 SMNVEV (reference sequence). Unmatched junction bases numbered 5, after V lost 6 bases and J lost 1 base. This CDR3 spans 15 amino acids.

This sequence joins TRBV29-1 and TRBJ2-5, with D possibly matching TRBD1 (5 bases). Germline assignment: CDR1 SQVTM and CDR2 ANQGSEA. V gave up 1 base and J gave up 7 bases, with 16 bases separating them. The CDR3 is 14 residues long. The chain's CDR3 is CSVEVDKGAGTQYF. CDR3 sequence (DNA): TGCAGCGTTGAAGTCGACAAAGGGGCAGGGACCCAGTACTTC.

The CDR3 DNA sequence: TGTGCCAGTAGTATAACTACGGTACAAGAGACCCAGTACTTC. Residues: CASSITTVQETQYF. J is TRBJ2-5 and V is TRBV19; no reliable D call. Trimming took 2 bases from V and 2 from J, leaving 9 bases between them. CDR1 is LNHDA, CDR2 SQIVND, per germline (reference sequence). The CDR3 extends over 14 amino acids. The whole variable domain, filled in from reference TRBV19 and TRBJ2-5, reads DGGITQSPKYLFRKEGQNVTLSCEQNLNHDAMYWYRQDPGQGLRLIYYSQIVNDFQKGDIAEGYSVSREKKESFPLTVTSAQKNPTAFYLCASSITTVQETQYFGPGTRLLVL.

The chain is built from TRBV10-3 and TRBJ2-5; TRBD1 aligns across 7 bases. Trimming removed 4 bases from V and 2 bases from J; junction bases left unmatched: 7. CDR3 size: 15 residues. CDR1 is ENHRY, CDR2 SYGVKD, per germline. CDR3 in DNA: TGTGCCATCAGTGCCGGCTTGGGACAGCAAGAGACCCAGTACTTC. Its protein product is CAISAGLGQQETQYF.

The chain uses TRBV28 and TRBJ1-5, with D maybe TRBD1 (5 bases). Trimming shortened V by 8 bases and J by 0 bases, and 11 bases separated the two germline ends. Per the germline V gene, CDR1 is MDHEN and CDR2 is SYDVKM. The length of the CDR3 is 14 residues. CDR3 residues: CASYDSYSNQPQHF. The CDR3 region has the DNA TGTGCCAGCTATGACAGCTATAGCAATCAGCCCCAGCATTTT. The full variable domain, its missing parts supplied by reference TRBV28 and TRBJ1-5, is DVKVTQSSRYLVKRTGEKVFLECVQDMDHENMFWYRQDPGLGLRLIYFSYDVKMKEKGDIPEGYSVSREKKERFSLILESASTNQTSMYLCASYDSYSNQPQHFGDGTRLSIL.

V is TRBV11-2 and J is TRBJ2-1, with D hard to call. The CDR3 has 12 residues. The V and J ends lost 2 bases and 6 bases respectively, with 5 bases between them. From germline, CDR1 is SGHAT and CDR2 FQNNGV. In DNA form, the CDR3 reads TGTGCCAGCAGCTTACTTCCCAATGAGCAGTTCTTC. Encoded protein: CASSLLPNEQFF.

As for this clone: One end of the junction is discordant with germline, which a read error may explain. The chain uses TRBV19 and TRBJ2-3; TRBD2 matches at 9 bases. Germline V CDR1 and CDR2: LNHDA, SQIVND (reference sequence). This CDR3 spans 14 amino acids. The CDR3 nucleotides are TGTGCCAGTAATATAGCGGGAGCTGTAGATACGCAGTATTTT. It codes for CASNIAGAVDTQYF.

This chain links TRBV19 with TRBJ2-7, with 12 bases that match TRBD2. The CDR3 runs to 16 residues. CDR1 is LNHDA and CDR2 is SQIVND in the germline V gene (reference sequence). V was pared by 4 bases and J by 6 bases, with 10 bases of the junction left unmatched. CDR3 amino acids: CASSSLLAGGIREQYF. DNA for the CDR3: TGTGCCAGTAGTAGCCTACTAGCGGGAGGAATCCGCGAGCAGTACTTC.

CDR3 sequence: CASSLAVGQSYGYTF. CDR3 sequence (DNA): TGTGCCAGCAGCTTAGCGGTAGGACAGTCCTATGGCTACACCTTC. This chain joins TRBV7-2 and TRBJ1-2; D is possibly TRBD1 (6 bases). Trimming shortened V by 0 bases and J by 4 bases, and 12 bases separated the two germline ends. Germline V lookup: CDR1 SGHTA, CDR2 FQGNSA. The CDR3 extends over 15 amino acids.

This clone was picked up a small number of times. V is TRBV9 and J is TRBJ1-1; D is unresolved. This CDR3 contains 12 residues. The V end was cut by 1 base, the J end by 7 bases, with 8 bases between. CDR1 and CDR2 (germline): SGDLS, YYNGEE. CDR3 residues: CASSVSSGEAFF. As DNA, the CDR3 is TGTGCCAGCAGCGTATCCTCAGGTGAAGCTTTCTTT.

The chain recombines TRBV7-6 with TRBJ2-1; 8 bases agree with TRBD2. CDR1 SGHVS and CDR2 FNYEAQ come from the germline V gene. After removal of 3 bases from V and 5 bases from J, the junction contained 6 bases not matched to a gene. This CDR3 comprises 15 residues. The CDR3 DNA is TGTGCCAGCAGCTTGGGGAGCGGGGGCAACAATGAGCAGTTCTTC. Its translation: CASSLGSGGNNEQFF.

V and J are TRBV5-1 and TRBJ2-6; D is possibly TRBD2 (5 bases). There are 14 residues in the CDR3. V lost 4 bases, J lost 2 bases, and 7 bases lay in between. Per germline, CDR1 SGHRS and CDR2 YFSETQ. The DNA of the CDR3 is TGCGCCAGCAGCACCGGGACTGGGGCCAACGTCCTGACTTTC. Its protein is CASSTGTGANVLTF.